This T cell receptor (beta chain) was profiled in a study of OX40 agonist ivuxolimab in advanced cancers. Study information: The patients got ivuxolimab, which is an agonistic anti-OX40 (CD134) antibody. Regarding the study as a whole: Patients with a partial response at 0.1-3.0 mg/kg had among the lowest clonal expansion.

V lost 4 bases to trimming and J lost 0 bases, with 19 bases between them. CDR3 length: 18 amino acids. The germline V gene has CDR1 SGHAT and CDR2 FQNNGV. This clone came up once. Its target is not known. Sequencing used immunoSEQ multiplex PCR; TCRdb keeps in-frame clones, though not all of them. The sample includes 75,000 to 95,000 clones, around 90% of them seen just once. Material: CD4+ or CD8+ T cells sorted from blood, obtained in a trial of the OX40 agonist ivuxolimab. The chain recombines TRBV11-2 with TRBJ2-4; D is unclear. The clonotype originates from an adult with an advanced solid tumor such as melanoma, head and neck, liver or kidney cancer. The CDR3 region has the DNA TGTGCCAGCAGCTCCCGGACCGAGACAAAGATAGCCAAAAACATTCAGTACTTC. Its protein is CASSSRTETKIAKNIQYF.